The 25 T cell receptor beta chains below were found in one sample sequenced in a study of blood T cell repertoires in COVID-19. Using immunoSEQ multiplex PCR, the repertoire was profiled, and TCRdb retains in-frame clones only, with some absent. Of roughly 300,000 clones listed, approximately 80% are singletons. Sequenced: peripheral blood. The receptors come from a woman aged 60-75 years with active or convalescent COVID-19.

This clone was observed a handful of times. The CDR3 sequence is CARDRGNSPLHF. The CDR3 DNA reads TGTGCCCGGGACAGGGGTAATTCACCCCTCCACTTT. The chain has TRBV30 and TRBJ1-6; the match to TRBD1 covers 10 bases. The germline V gene has CDR1 GTSNPN and CDR2 SVGIG (reference sequence). CDR3 length: 12 amino acids. The V and J ends lost 8 bases and 6 bases, in that order; junction bases with no gene match: 1.

The chain is built from TRBV27 and TRBJ1-2, with 9 bases that match TRBD1. Per germline, CDR1 MNHEY and CDR2 SMNVEV (reference sequence). The CDR3 extends over 16 amino acids. Unmatched junction bases numbered 11, after V lost 3 bases and J lost 6 bases. The CDR3 here is CASSFGQGNPHHGYTF. CDR3 DNA sequence: TGTGCCAGCAGTTTCGGACAGGGGAACCCGCATCATGGCTACACCTTC.

The CDR3 region is CASSLRYGPGQGYTGELFF. The CDR3 DNA follows: TGTGCCAGCAGTTTACGTTACGGACCGGGACAGGGGTACACCGGGGAGCTGTTTTTT. This chain uses TRBV27 with TRBJ2-2; TRBD1 agrees at 10 bases. CDR1 is MNHEY, CDR2 SMNVEV, per germline (reference sequence). The CDR3 covers 19 residues. The V segment lost 2 bases and the J segment 3 bases; nucleotides outside the gene matches: 12.

V gene TRBV6-2 or TRBV6-3 combines with J gene TRBJ2-1; TRBD2 agrees at 10 bases. The V and J ends lost 4 bases and 2 bases, in that order; junction bases with no gene match: 2. The germline V gene encodes CDR1 MNHEY and CDR2 SVGEGT. The CDR3 is made up of 15 amino acids. CDR3 bases: TGTGCCAGCAGTTCAAGCGGGGGGGCCTACAATGAGCAGTTCTTC. The encoded protein is CASSSSGGAYNEQFF.

This chain joins TRBV9 and TRBJ2-5; D perhaps matches TRBD1 (7 bases). The CDR3 contains 14 residues. V lost 0 bases and J 4 bases, leaving 10 bases between the germline ends. CDR1 and CDR2 from the germline V gene are SGDLS and YYNGEE. The CDR3 protein is CASSVAGGPETQYF. The CDR3, as DNA: TGTGCCAGCAGCGTAGCAGGGGGGCCAGAGACCCAGTACTTC.

The chain joins TRBV6-5 to TRBJ1-2, with D unclear. From germline, CDR1 is MNHEY and CDR2 SVGAGI. V lost 0 bases and J lost 7, with 9 bases in between. This CDR3 region has 13 residues. The CDR3 sequence: CASSYSGSVGYTF. In DNA, the CDR3 is TGTGCCAGCAGTTACTCTGGCTCTGTTGGCTACACCTTC.

This clone appeared a single time. The chain combines TRBV4-1 with TRBJ2-7; D unresolved. The germline V gene encodes CDR1 MGHRA and CDR2 YSYEKL. Trimming shortened V by 0 bases and J by 0 bases, and 12 bases separated the two germline ends. This CDR3 has 16 residues. CDR3 residues: CASSQESQVSSYEQYF. The DNA of the CDR3 is TGCGCCAGCAGCCAAGAGAGCCAGGTGAGCTCCTACGAGCAGTACTTC.

This chain links TRBV6-2 or TRBV6-3 with TRBJ2-2, with 10 bases aligning to TRBD2. Unmatched junction bases numbered 10, after V lost 6 bases and J lost 6 bases. Germline-derived CDR1 and CDR2 are MNHEY and SVGEGT. This CDR3 spans 16 amino acids. The CDR3 DNA is TGTGCCAGCAGCCGGGCCGGGACTAGCGTCGCCGGGGAGCTGTTTTTT. This sequence encodes CASSRAGTSVAGELFF.

The rearrangement uses TRBV5-5 and TRBJ1-2; 8 positions agree with TRBD1. V lost 4 bases to trimming and J lost 7 bases; unmatched junction nucleotides: 9. This CDR3 contains 14 residues. CDR1 is SGHKS and CDR2 is YYEKEE in the germline V gene (reference sequence). In DNA, the CDR3 is TGTGCCAGCAGCCCACTCGGGACAGGAGGTGGCTACACCTTC. This gives the protein CASSPLGTGGGYTF.

The rearrangement links TRBV5-1 to TRBJ2-2; TRBD2 matches at 7 bases. The CDR3 is made up of 16 amino acids. CDR1 and CDR2 (germline): SGHRS, YFSETQ. After removal of 2 bases from V and 5 bases from J, the junction contained 9 bases not matched to a gene. This CDR3 reads CASSFNPGLRTGELFF. The CDR3 DNA reads TGCGCCAGCAGCTTTAATCCGGGACTACGAACCGGGGAGCTGTTTTTT. Together with reference TRBV5-1 and TRBJ2-2, the CDR3 gives the full variable domain: KAGVTQTPRYLIKTRGQQVTLSCSPISGHRSVSWYQQTPGQGLQFLFEYFSETQRNKGNFPGRFSGRQFSNSRSEMNVSTLELGDSALYLCASSFNPGLRTGELFFGEGSRLTVL.

V usage is TRBV2 and J usage is TRBJ1-4; 8 positions agree with TRBD1. The CDR3 is 16 residues long. V lost 4 bases and J lost 0; bases outside the gene matches: 4. CDR1 and CDR2 (germline): SNHLY, FYNNEI. The CDR3, as DNA: TGTGCCAGCAGTGCGGACAGGGCCGCAACTAATGAAAAACTGTTTTTT. As protein: CASSADRAATNEKLFF.

J is TRBJ1-5 and V is TRBV19; 9 bases align to TRBD1. The CDR3 loop spans 15 amino acids. With V trimmed by 6 bases and J by 2 bases, 5 bases remained unmatched. Germline V gene data show CDR1 as LNHDA and CDR2 as SQIVND (reference sequence). The CDR3 DNA sequence: TGTGCCAGTAGCACAGGGGGCGCGGGCAATCAGCCCCAGCATTTT. Protein sequence: CASSTGGAGNQPQHF.

This chain links TRBV5-6 with TRBJ1-5; 8 bases are shared with TRBD1. Germline lookup yields CDR1 SGHDT and CDR2 YYEEEE. CDR3 length: 14 amino acids. Germline trimming cut 4 bases from V and 11 bases from J; bases unmatched to any gene: 11. The CDR3 DNA reads as TGTGCCAGCAGCATCGGACAGGGTGTAAAGGCCCAGCATTTT. Encoded protein: CASSIGQGVKAQHF.

V gene TRBV6-2 or TRBV6-3 combines with J gene TRBJ2-5, with no clear D. Germline lookup yields CDR1 MNHEY and CDR2 SVGEGT. Trimming left V 0 bases short and J 3 bases short, with 14 bases between. The CDR3 loop spans 16 amino acids. The CDR3 nucleotides are TGTGCCAGCAGTTACTCGACTGCCCGGCAAAAAGAGACCCAGTACTTC. Amino acid sequence: CASSYSTARQKETQYF.

This rearrangement joins TRBV7-8 to TRBJ1-5, with TRBD1 as a possible D gene (6 bases). Germline V gene data show CDR1 as SGHVS and CDR2 as FQNEAQ. This CDR3 has 17 residues. V was shortened by 1 base and J by 0 bases, with 13 bases between the two germline ends. The CDR3 DNA reads as TGTGCCAGCAGCTTAGAGAGGGACAACCATAGCAATCAGCCCCAGCATTTT. This translates into CASSLERDNHSNQPQHF.

This clone was observed a few times. As DNA, the CDR3 is TGTGCCAGCAGTTTAGGCCCCGAAGGGGATGAGCGCGAGCAGTACTTC. Protein product: CASSLGPEGDEREQYF. The chain is built from TRBV28 and TRBJ2-7; D possibly corresponds to TRBD1 (5 bases). Trimming removed 2 bases from V and 6 bases from J, with 20 bases in between. From germline, CDR1 is MDHEN and CDR2 SYDVKM. The CDR3 has 16 amino acids.

This chain joins TRBV11-2 and TRBJ1-2; no clear D gene. The ends were cut back, 2 bases at V and 4 bases at J, with 17 bases in the middle. The CDR3 has 16 residues. Germline values: CDR1 SGHAT, CDR2 FQNNGV. CDR3 DNA sequence: TGTGCCAGCAGCTTAAGGACTGTTGAGACCGTCTATGGCTACACCTTC. This codes for CASSLRTVETVYGYTF.

The DNA for the CDR3 is TGTGCCAGCAGTCGGGCTCCGGGACAGGGGACTGGCTACACCTTC. Encoded protein: CASSRAPGQGTGYTF. V gene TRBV5-4 combines with J gene TRBJ1-2, with 10 bases matching TRBD1. The CDR3 totals 15 residues. Germline CDR1 is SGHNT and CDR2 is YYREEE (reference sequence). Trimming removed 5 bases from V and 7 bases from J; junction bases left unmatched: 11.

The chain joins TRBV28 to TRBJ1-1; the match to TRBD1 covers 8 bases. This CDR3 contains 15 residues. The ends lost 8 bases at V and 10 bases at J; junction bases unmatched: 18. Germline assignment: CDR1 MDHEN and CDR2 SYDVKM. The CDR3 nucleotides are TGTGCCAGCGCACCTCTAGGGACAGGCGGAGTAGGAGCTTTCTTT. Its protein product is CASAPLGTGGVGAFF.

The chain couples TRBV5-1 to TRBJ1-3; TRBD1 matches 7 bases. Germline V CDR1 and CDR2: SGHRS, YFSETQ. Germline trimming cut 1 base from V and 0 bases from J; bases unmatched to any gene: 7. The CDR3 totals 17 residues. The CDR3 here is CASSLNEGTVSGNTIYF. CDR3 DNA sequence: TGCGCCAGCAGCTTGAACGAGGGGACAGTCTCTGGAAACACCATATATTTT.

The chain recombines TRBV6-5 with TRBJ2-7, with D possibly TRBD1 on 6 matching bases. V was cut by 7 bases and J by 7 bases, with 14 bases left in between. Germline CDR1 is MNHEY and CDR2 is SVGAGI. The CDR3 runs 12 residues. The CDR3 DNA follows: TGTGCCAGCACGACAGGCCGGAGGGAGCAGTACTTC. As protein: CASTTGRREQYF.

V and J are TRBV7-9 and TRBJ2-1, with 7 positions matching TRBD1. With 3 bases clipped from V and 6 bases from J, the junction kept 11 bases outside the gene matches. CDR3 length: 16 residues. The germline V gene has CDR1 SEHNR and CDR2 FQNEAQ (reference sequence). The CDR3: CASSFARGAGGNEQFF. For the CDR3, the DNA is TGTGCCAGCAGCTTCGCGAGGGGTGCAGGGGGCAATGAGCAGTTCTTC.

This CDR3 is CATSRALILRDRWAYEQYF. CDR3 sequence (DNA): TGTGCCACCAGCAGAGCCCTGATACTCCGGGACAGGTGGGCTTACGAGCAGTACTTC. J is TRBJ2-7 and V is TRBV15, with 8 bases fitting TRBD1. The CDR3 totals 19 residues. V lost 1 base and J lost 4; bases outside the gene matches: 18. Germline values: CDR1 LNHNV, CDR2 YYDKDF (reference sequence).

The CDR3 DNA sequence: TGCGCCAGCAGCCCAGGACAGGTTCCCTACGAGCAGTACTTC. It specifies CASSPGQVPYEQYF. J is TRBJ2-7 and V is TRBV5-1; 7 nucleotides match TRBD1. In germline, CDR1 is SGHRS, CDR2 YFSETQ. The CDR3 contains 14 residues. V was clipped by 4 bases and J by 2 bases; unmatched bases: 6.

This clone was observed a single time. This rearrangement joins TRBV10-3 to TRBJ2-5, with 10 bases that match TRBD2. The V and J ends lost 11 bases and 2 bases, in that order; junction bases with no gene match: 8. Germline-derived CDR1 and CDR2 are ENHRY and SYGVKD. This CDR3 contains 14 residues. The CDR3 is CASGERGGQETQYF. In nucleotides, the CDR3 is TGTGCCTCCGGAGAGCGGGGGGGTCAAGAGACCCAGTACTTC.